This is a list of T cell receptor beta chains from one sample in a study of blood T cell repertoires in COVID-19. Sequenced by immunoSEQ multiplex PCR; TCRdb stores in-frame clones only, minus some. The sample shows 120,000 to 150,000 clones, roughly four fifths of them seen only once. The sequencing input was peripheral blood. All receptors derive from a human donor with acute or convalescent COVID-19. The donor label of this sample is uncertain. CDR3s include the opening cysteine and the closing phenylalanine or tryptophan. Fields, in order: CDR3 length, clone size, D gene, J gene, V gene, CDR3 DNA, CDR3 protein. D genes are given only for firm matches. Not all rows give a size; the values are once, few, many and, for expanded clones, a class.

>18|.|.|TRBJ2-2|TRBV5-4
TGTGCCAGCAGCCTGGACAGATCGTCAGGTGCCTTCACCGGGGAGCTGTTTTTT
CASSLDRSSGAFTGELFF
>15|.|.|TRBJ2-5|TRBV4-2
TGTGCCAGCAGCCAAGAGGGCAGGACTGGAGAGACCCAGTACTTC
CASSQEGRTGETQYF
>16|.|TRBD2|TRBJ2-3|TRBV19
TGTGCCAGTAGTATAGATCGGCGGGGGGGCCGCGATACGCAGTATTTT
CASSIDRRGGRDTQYF
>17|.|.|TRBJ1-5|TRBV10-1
TGCGCCAGCAGTGAGTCGGGGTGGAGGGGTGGCAATCAGCCCCAGCATTTT
CASSESGWRGGNQPQHF
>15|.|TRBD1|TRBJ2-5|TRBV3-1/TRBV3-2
TGTGCCAGCAGCCGAAAGGGGACAGGGTTGGAGACCCAGTACTTC
CASSRKGTGLETQYF
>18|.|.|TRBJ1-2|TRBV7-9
TGTGCCAGCGCCCCCGCGAGCGTAGAGGGAGCAGTCAACTATGGCTACACCTTC
CASAPASVEGAVNYGYTF
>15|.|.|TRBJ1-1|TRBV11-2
TGTGCCAGCAGCTTAGAGGACAGAATGAACACTGAAGCTTTCTTT
CASSLEDRMNTEAFF
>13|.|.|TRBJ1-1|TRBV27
TGTGCCAGCAGTTGGGTGGGGAGCACTGAAGCTTTCTTT
CASSWVGSTEAFF
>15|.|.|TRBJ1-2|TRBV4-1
TGCGCCAGCAGCCAAGATTGGGAGGAGAACTATGGCTACACCTTC
CASSQDWEENYGYTF
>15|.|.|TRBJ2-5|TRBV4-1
TGCGCCAGCAGCCAAGATCCGGGGAGGAGAGAGACCCAGTACTTC
CASSQDPGRRETQYF
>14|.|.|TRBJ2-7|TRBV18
TGTGCCAGCTCACCAGCCAGTCCCCCCGACGAGCAGTACTTC
CASSPASPPDEQYF
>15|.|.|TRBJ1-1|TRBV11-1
TGTGCCAGCAGCTCCGGACAGATTCGGGTCACTGAAGCTTTCTTT
CASSSGQIRVTEAFF
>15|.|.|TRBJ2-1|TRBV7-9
TGTGCCAGCAGCTTAGGCGGGGAGAAGTACAATGAGCAGTTCTTC
CASSLGGEKYNEQFF
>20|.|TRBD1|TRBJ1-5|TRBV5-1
TGCGCCAGCAGCTTCTTGGTGACAGGGGGCGCGGGGTTTGGGTTTCAGCCCCAGCATTTT
CASSFLVTGGAGFGFQPQHF
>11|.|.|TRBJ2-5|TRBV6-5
TGTGCCAGCGAGGGCCTCGGGACCCAGTACTTC
CASEGLGTQYF
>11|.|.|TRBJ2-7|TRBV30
TGTGCCTGGGCTAGCTCCTACGAGCAGTACTTC
CAWASSYEQYF
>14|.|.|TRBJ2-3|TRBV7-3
TGTGCCAGCAGTCCCGGGGGGCTCACAGATACGCAGTATTTT
CASSPGGLTDTQYF
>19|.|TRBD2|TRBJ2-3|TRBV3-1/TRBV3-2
TGTGCCAGCAGCCAAGATTTAAGCGGGGGGCTAACCAACACAGATACGCAGTATTTT
CASSQDLSGGLTNTDTQYF
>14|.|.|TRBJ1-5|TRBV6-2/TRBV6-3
TGTGCCAGCAGTCTCCAATATCCCGAGGGGGCCCAGCATTTT
CASSLQYPEGAQHF
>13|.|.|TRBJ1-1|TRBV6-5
TGTGCCAGCAGGGTGGGCATGAACACTGAAGCTTTCTTT
CASRVGMNTEAFF
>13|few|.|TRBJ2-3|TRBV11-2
TGTGCCAGCAGCTACAGGGTCACAGATACGCAGTATTTT
CASSYRVTDTQYF
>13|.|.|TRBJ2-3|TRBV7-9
TGTGCCAGCAGCTTATTCGGGACAGATACGCAGTATTTT
CASSLFGTDTQYF
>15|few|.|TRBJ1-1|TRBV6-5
TGTGCCAGCAGTTACGAAGGGGCACATCACACTGAAGCTTTCTTT
CASSYEGAHHTEAFF
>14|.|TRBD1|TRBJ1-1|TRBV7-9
TGTGCCAGCAGCTTACAGGGGGTCCCCACTGAAGCTTTCTTT
CASSLQGVPTEAFF
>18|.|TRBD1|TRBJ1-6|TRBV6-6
TGTGCCAGCAGTCCTTCCGGGACAGGGGGCGCGGTGAATTCACCCCTCCACTTT
CASSPSGTGGAVNSPLHF
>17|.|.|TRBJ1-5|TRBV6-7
TGTGCCAGCAGGTACCTCCAGCCCCCAGGGTCCGAACAGCCCCAGCATTTT
CASRYLQPPGSEQPQHF
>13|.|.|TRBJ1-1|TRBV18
TGTGCCAGCTCATCAGGGCGTGGAACTGAAGCTTTCTTT
CASSSGRGTEAFF
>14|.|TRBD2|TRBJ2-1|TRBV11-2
TGTGCCAGCAGCTTCGGGACTAGCAAGTATGAGCAGTTCTTC
CASSFGTSKYEQFF
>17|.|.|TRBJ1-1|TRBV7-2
TGTGCCAGCAGCGTCCCGGGACACGCACTCCTTAACACTGAAGCTTTCTTT
CASSVPGHALLNTEAFF
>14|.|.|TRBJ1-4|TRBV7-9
TGTGCCAGCAGCTTAGGCGCGGGAAATGAAAAACTGTTTTTT
CASSLGAGNEKLFF
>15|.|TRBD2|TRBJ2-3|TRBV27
TGTGCCAGCAGTTTATGGGGGGGACCGACAGATACGCAGTATTTT
CASSLWGGPTDTQYF
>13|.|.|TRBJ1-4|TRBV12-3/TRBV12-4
TGTGCCACCGCCCAGGGTTTCAATGAAAAACTGTTTTTT
CATAQGFNEKLFF
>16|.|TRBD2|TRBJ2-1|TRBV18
TGTGCCAGCTCTCCCAGGCTAGCGGGGGGTAGCTATGAGCAGTTCTTC
CASSPRLAGGSYEQFF
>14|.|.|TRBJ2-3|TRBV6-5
TGTGCCAGCAGTTACTCAGGGGGGGTGGGTACGCAGTATTTT
CASSYSGGVGTQYF